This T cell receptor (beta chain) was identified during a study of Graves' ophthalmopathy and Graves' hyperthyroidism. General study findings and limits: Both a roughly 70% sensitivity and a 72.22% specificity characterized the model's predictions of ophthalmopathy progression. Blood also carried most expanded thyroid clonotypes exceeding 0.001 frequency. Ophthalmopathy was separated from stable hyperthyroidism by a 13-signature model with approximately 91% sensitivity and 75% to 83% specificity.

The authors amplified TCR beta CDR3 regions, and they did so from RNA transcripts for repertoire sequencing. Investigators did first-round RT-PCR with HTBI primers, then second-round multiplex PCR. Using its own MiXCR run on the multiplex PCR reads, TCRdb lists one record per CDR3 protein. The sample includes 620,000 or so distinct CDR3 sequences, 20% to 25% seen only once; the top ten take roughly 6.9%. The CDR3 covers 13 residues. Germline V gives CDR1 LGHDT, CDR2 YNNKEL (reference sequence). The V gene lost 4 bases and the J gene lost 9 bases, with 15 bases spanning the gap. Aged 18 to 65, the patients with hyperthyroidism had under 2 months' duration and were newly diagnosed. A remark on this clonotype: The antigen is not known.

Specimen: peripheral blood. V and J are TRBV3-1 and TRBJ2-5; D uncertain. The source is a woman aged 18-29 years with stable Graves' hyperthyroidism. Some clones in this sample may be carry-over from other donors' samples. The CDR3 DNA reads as TGTGCCAGCAGCCCGCTCCTAAACGAGGCCCAGTACTTC. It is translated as CASSPLLNEAQYF.